This record covers a single TCR beta chain. The antigen remains unidentified. Germline CDR1 is GTSNPN and CDR2 is SVGIG (reference sequence). CDR3 length: 14 amino acids. V trimming: 5 bases; J trimming: 11 bases; junction bases outside the gene matches: 12. The data were taken from a study of CD8+ T cells in alopecia areata. Overall study context: For the treated group, dosing was oral tofacitinib at 5 to 10 mg twice daily.

Study conclusions and caveats: Unlike in mice, where it was clearer, TCR sharing across patients was less clear, possibly HLA-related.

RNA was extracted and reverse transcribed into cDNA as the sequencing template. Libraries were prepared by immunoSEQ multiplex PCR; TCRdb keeps only in-frame clonotypes and omits some of them. The sample records roughly 120,000 clones, 58% being singletons. Treatment defined: oral pan-JAK inhibitor, 5-10 mg twice daily. This sequence originates from a human donor with alopecia areata. V and J are TRBV30 and TRBJ1-6, with 7 bases that match TRBD1. Material: CD8+ T cells sorted from blood, obtained at week 4, from a patient treated with tofacitinib. The CDR3 DNA is TGTGCCTGGGAGGGCGACAGGGTCTCGACACCCCTCCACTTT. Protein: CAWEGDRVSTPLHF.